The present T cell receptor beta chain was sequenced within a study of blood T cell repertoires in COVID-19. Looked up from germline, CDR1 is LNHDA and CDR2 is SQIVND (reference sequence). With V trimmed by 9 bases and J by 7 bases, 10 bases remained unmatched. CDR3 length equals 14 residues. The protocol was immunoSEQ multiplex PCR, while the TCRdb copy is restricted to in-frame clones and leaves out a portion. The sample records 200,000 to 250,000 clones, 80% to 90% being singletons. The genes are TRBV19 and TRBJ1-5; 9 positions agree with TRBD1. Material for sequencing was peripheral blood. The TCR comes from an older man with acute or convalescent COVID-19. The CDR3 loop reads CASKQGAKAQPQHF. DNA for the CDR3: TGTGCCAGCAAACAGGGGGCGAAAGCCCAGCCCCAGCATTTT.